The rows below give T cell receptor beta chains drawn from one sample of a study of T cells in Graves' hyperthyroidism and ophthalmopathy. TCRdb re-called the multiplex PCR reads with MiXCR, one entry per CDR3 protein. The table lists about 280,000 distinct CDR3 sequences, about 25% of them singletons. The specimen was blood. All receptors come from a middle-aged man with Graves' hyperthyroidism that later progressed to Graves' ophthalmopathy. Both conserved end residues are part of each CDR3. D genes are given only for firm matches. For some rows the clone size is stated as once, few or many, or as a class when expanded; others skip it.

D gene: NA
V gene: TRBV30
clone size: many
J gene: TRBJ2-7
CDR3 protein: CACHRTSKYEQYF
CDR3 DNA: TGTGCCTGCCATAGGACTTCCAAATACGAGCAGTACTTC

D gene: TRBD2
V gene: TRBV10-3
clone size: many
J gene: TRBJ2-7
CDR3 protein: CAISESSGEGPYEQYF
CDR3 DNA: TGTGCCATCAGTGAGTCGTCGGGGGAGGGCCCTTACGAGCAGTACTTC

D gene: TRBD2
V gene: TRBV11-1
clone size: NA
J gene: TRBJ2-7
CDR3 protein: CASSSGTSGSPTYEQYF
CDR3 DNA: TGTGCCAGCAGCTCAGGGACTAGCGGGAGCCCGACCTACGAGCAGTACTTC

D gene: TRBD1
V gene: TRBV13
clone size: many
J gene: TRBJ2-7
CDR3 protein: CASSLADRVVGEQYF
CDR3 DNA: TGTGCCAGCAGCTTAGCAGACAGGGTTGTAGGAGAGCAGTACTTC

D gene: NA
V gene: TRBV4-1
clone size: many
J gene: TRBJ1-6
CDR3 protein: CASSQEEGQVRSPYNSPLHF
CDR3 DNA: TGCGCCAGCAGCCAAGAAGAGGGGCAGGTTCGGAGTCCCTATAATTCACCCCTCCACTTT

D gene: NA
V gene: TRBV27
clone size: NA
J gene: TRBJ1-2
CDR3 protein: CASSYGGPSGYTF
CDR3 DNA: TGTGCCAGCAGTTACGGGGGACCGAGTGGCTACACCTTC

D gene: NA
V gene: TRBV6-1
clone size: many
J gene: TRBJ1-5
CDR3 protein: CASSEAGGPQHF
CDR3 DNA: TGTGCCAGCAGTGAAGCGGGTGGGCCCCAGCATTTT

D gene: NA
V gene: TRBV7-9
clone size: few
J gene: TRBJ2-5
CDR3 protein: CASSSAHNVETQYF
CDR3 DNA: TGTGCCAGCAGCTCTGCCCATAACGTGGAGACCCAGTACTTC

D gene: NA
V gene: TRBV7-2
clone size: many
J gene: TRBJ2-7
CDR3 protein: CASSLLTAAYEQYF
CDR3 DNA: TGTGCCAGCAGCCTGCTTACGGCAGCCTACGAGCAGTACTTC

D gene: TRBD2
V gene: TRBV6-5
clone size: NA
J gene: TRBJ2-5
CDR3 protein: CASSYQGTSGETQYF
CDR3 DNA: TGTGCCAGCAGTTACCAAGGGACTAGCGGGGAGACCCAGTACTTC

D gene: TRBD1
V gene: TRBV20-1
clone size: many
J gene: TRBJ1-1
CDR3 protein: CSARVGRGMNTEAFF
CDR3 DNA: TGCAGTGCTAGAGTGGGCAGGGGGATGAACACTGAAGCTTTCTTT

D gene: NA
V gene: TRBV2
clone size: many
J gene: TRBJ2-5
CDR3 protein: CASSGGPQETQYF
CDR3 DNA: TGTGCCAGCAGTGGAGGACCCCAGGAGACCCAGTACTTC

D gene: TRBD1
V gene: TRBV30
clone size: many
J gene: TRBJ1-1
CDR3 protein: CAWSQGGAGTLTEAFF
CDR3 DNA: TGTGCCTGGAGTCAGGGGGGCGCAGGGACCCTCACTGAAGCTTTCTTT

D gene: NA
V gene: TRBV6-8
clone size: many
J gene: TRBJ2-5
CDR3 protein: CASKRVEETQYF
CDR3 DNA: TGTGCCAGCAAGAGAGTTGAAGAGACCCAGTACTTC

D gene: NA
V gene: TRBV30
clone size: many
J gene: TRBJ1-2
CDR3 protein: CAWSVPQARYYGYTF
CDR3 DNA: TGTGCCTGGAGTGTACCTCAAGCAAGGTACTATGGCTACACCTTC

D gene: NA
V gene: TRBV6-2/TRBV6-3
clone size: NA
J gene: TRBJ1-1
CDR3 protein: CASNFKRGVTEAFF
CDR3 DNA: TGTGCCAGCAACTTTAAACGGGGAGTCACTGAAGCTTTCTTT

D gene: NA
V gene: TRBV5-1
clone size: many
J gene: TRBJ1-1
CDR3 protein: CASSKGPLGQMNTEAFF
CDR3 DNA: TGCGCCAGCAGCAAGGGACCTCTGGGGCAAATGAACACTGAAGCTTTCTTT

D gene: NA
V gene: TRBV12-3/TRBV12-4
clone size: once
J gene: TRBJ1-1
CDR3 protein: CASSFEATMPEAFF
CDR3 DNA: TGTGCCAGCAGTTTCGAGGCGACGATGCCTGAAGCTTTCTTT

D gene: NA
V gene: TRBV5-1
clone size: many
J gene: TRBJ1-2
CDR3 protein: CASSLHLGRARYGYTF
CDR3 DNA: TGCGCCAGCAGCCTACATCTGGGCAGGGCCCGTTATGGCTACACCTTC

D gene: NA
V gene: TRBV6-1
clone size: many
J gene: TRBJ1-6
CDR3 protein: CASSVNSLPNSPLHF
CDR3 DNA: TGTGCCAGCAGTGTTAACAGCCTCCCAAATTCACCCCTCCACTTT

D gene: NA
V gene: TRBV7-9
clone size: many
J gene: TRBJ2-5
CDR3 protein: CASSLGRFFGETQYF
CDR3 DNA: TGTGCCAGCAGCCTAGGCCGGTTCTTTGGGGAGACCCAGTACTTC

D gene: NA
V gene: TRBV18
clone size: many
J gene: TRBJ1-2
CDR3 protein: CASSHRNYGYTF
CDR3 DNA: TGTGCCAGCTCACATAGAAACTATGGCTACACCTTC

D gene: NA
V gene: TRBV5-1
clone size: NA
J gene: TRBJ1-5
CDR3 protein: CASSLAFGQPQHF
CDR3 DNA: TGCGCCAGCAGCTTGGCCTTCGGGCAGCCCCAGCATTTT